Sequencing of this T cell receptor (beta chain) was carried out in a study of T cells in Graves' hyperthyroidism and ophthalmopathy. This clonotype was seen repeatedly, ten times or more. Its antigen is unknown. Germline CDR1 reads SNHLY; CDR2 reads FYNNEI. Trimming pared 10 bases from V and 3 bases from J, leaving 12 bases between. The CDR3 covers 13 residues. Broader study findings: Ophthalmopathy prediction by the model preceded onset by a median about 6.3 months. Blood samples included most of the expanded thyroid clonotypes exceeding 0.001.

TCR beta CDR3 regions were amplified from RNA transcripts. The primer set for the first-round RT-PCR of the TCR CDR3 was HTBI. TCRdb ran MiXCR on the multiplex PCR reads and lists one entry per CDR3 protein. The top ten hold 6.5% to 9% of the sample, which has under 700,000 distinct CDR3 sequences, about half seen once. The receptor's source is a woman younger than 35 with Graves' hyperthyroidism. Material: peripheral blood or thyroid tissue (not recorded which). The J gene is TRBJ1-4, the V gene TRBV2; unclear D gene. The CDR3 loop reads CAKQRTANEKLFF. The CDR3 DNA reads as TGTGCCAAGCAGCGTACGGCTAATGAAAAACTGTTTTTT.